This TCR beta chain appears in the sequencing data of a study of blood T cell repertoires in COVID-19. This CDR3 is built from 14 residues. Looked up from germline, CDR1 is SGHRS and CDR2 is YFSETQ. The trim removed 4 bases at V and 0 bases at J, leaving 1 base unmatched. Profiling relied on immunoSEQ multiplex PCR, and the TCRdb table lists in-frame clones only, not all of them. The data show 200,000 to 250,000 clones, around 80% seen once. Sequencing used PBMCs or T cells enriched from blood (not recorded which). The V gene is TRBV5-1, the J gene TRBJ2-5, with 9 bases fitting TRBD1. This TCR derives from a man in his 60s who had recovered from COVID-19. The DNA of the CDR3 is TGCGCCAGCAGCGGGACAGGGAACCAAGAGACCCAGTACTTC. As protein: CASSGTGNQETQYF.